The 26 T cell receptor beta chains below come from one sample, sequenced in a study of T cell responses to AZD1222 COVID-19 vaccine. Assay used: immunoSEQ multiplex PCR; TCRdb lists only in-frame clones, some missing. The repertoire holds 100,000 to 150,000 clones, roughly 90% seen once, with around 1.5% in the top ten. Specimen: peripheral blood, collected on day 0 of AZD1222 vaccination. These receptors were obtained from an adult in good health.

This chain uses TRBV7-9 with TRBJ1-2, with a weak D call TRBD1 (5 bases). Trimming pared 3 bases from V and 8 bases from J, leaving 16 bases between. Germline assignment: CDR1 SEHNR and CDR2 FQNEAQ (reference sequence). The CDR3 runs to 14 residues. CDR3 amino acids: CASSLEGTAQGYTF. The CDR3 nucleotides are TGTGCCAGCAGCTTGGAAGGGACGGCGCAGGGCTACACCTTC.

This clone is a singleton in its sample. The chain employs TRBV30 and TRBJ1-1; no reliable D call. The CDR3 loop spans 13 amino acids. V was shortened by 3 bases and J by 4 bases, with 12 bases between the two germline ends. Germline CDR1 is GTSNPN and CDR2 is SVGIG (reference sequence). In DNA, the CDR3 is TGTGCCTGGAGGTCTATGCACTTCACTGAAGCTTTCTTT. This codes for CAWRSMHFTEAFF.

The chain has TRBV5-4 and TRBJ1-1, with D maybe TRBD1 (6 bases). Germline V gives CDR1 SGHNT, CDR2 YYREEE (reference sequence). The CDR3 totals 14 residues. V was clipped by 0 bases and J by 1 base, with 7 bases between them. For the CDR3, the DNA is TGTGCCAGCAGCTTGGAACAGGGGAACACTGAAGCTTTCTTT. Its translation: CASSLEQGNTEAFF.

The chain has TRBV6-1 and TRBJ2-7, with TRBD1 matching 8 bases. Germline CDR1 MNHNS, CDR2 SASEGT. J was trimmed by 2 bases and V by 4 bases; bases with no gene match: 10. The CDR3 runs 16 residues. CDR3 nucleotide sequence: TGTGCCAGCAGTGCTCTTCCGGGACAGGCCACCTACGAGCAGTACTTC. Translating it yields CASSALPGQATYEQYF.

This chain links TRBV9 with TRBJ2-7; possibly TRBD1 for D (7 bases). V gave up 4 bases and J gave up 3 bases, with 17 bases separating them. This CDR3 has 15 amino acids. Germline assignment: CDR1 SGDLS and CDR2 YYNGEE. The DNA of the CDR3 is TGTGCCAGCAGCCCCCCCGGGACAGCGGGCTACGAGCAGTACTTC. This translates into CASSPPGTAGYEQYF.

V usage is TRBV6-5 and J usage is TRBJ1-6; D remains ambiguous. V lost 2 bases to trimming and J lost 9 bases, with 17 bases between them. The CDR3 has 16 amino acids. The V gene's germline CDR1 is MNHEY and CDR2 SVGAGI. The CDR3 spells CASSYGATVSSSPLHF. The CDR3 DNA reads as TGTGCCAGCAGTTACGGCGCAACGGTATCAAGTTCACCCCTCCACTTT.

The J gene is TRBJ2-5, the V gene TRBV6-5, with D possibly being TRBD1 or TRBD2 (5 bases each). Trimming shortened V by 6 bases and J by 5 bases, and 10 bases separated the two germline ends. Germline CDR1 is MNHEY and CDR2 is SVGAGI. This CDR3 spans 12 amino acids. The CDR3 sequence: CASSPEGETQYF. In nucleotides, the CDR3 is TGTGCCAGCAGCCCCGAGGGGGAGACCCAGTACTTC.

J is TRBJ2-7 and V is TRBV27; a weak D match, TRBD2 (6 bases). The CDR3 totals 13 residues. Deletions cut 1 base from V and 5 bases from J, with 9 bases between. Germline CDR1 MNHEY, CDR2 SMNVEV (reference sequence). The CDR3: CASSLWGDDEQYF. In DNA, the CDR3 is TGTGCCAGCAGTTTATGGGGGGACGACGAGCAGTACTTC.

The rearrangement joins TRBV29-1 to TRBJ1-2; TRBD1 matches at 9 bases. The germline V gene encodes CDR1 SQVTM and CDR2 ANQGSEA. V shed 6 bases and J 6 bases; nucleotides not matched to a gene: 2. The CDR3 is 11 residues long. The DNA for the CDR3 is TGCAGCGTGACAGGGGGGAATGGCTACACCTTC. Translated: CSVTGGNGYTF.

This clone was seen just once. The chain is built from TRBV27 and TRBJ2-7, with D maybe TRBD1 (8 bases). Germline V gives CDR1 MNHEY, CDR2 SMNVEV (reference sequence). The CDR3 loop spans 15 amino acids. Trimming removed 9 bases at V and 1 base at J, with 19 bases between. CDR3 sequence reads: CASSQGGLSSYEQYF. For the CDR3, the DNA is TGTGCCAGTTCACAGGGGGGGCTATCTTCCTACGAGCAGTACTTC.

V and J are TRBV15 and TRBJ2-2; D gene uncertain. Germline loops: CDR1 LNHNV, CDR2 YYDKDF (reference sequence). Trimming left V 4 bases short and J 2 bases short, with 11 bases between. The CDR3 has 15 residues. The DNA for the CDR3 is TGTGCCACCAGCACCAACCCCCCCAACACCGGGGAGCTGTTTTTT. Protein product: CATSTNPPNTGELFF.

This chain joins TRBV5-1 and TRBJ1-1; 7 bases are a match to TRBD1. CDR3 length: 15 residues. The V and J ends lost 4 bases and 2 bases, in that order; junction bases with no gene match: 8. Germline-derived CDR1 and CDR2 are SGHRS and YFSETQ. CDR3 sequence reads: CASSGSTGLNTEAFF. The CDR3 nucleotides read TGCGCCAGCAGCGGATCGACAGGGCTTAACACTGAAGCTTTCTTT.

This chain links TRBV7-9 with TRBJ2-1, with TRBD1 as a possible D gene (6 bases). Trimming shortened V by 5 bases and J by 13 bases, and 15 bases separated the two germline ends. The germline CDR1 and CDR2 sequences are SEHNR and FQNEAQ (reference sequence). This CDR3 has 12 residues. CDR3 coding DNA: TGTGCCAGCAGCATAGGGGACGGGACACAGTTCTTC. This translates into CASSIGDGTQFF.

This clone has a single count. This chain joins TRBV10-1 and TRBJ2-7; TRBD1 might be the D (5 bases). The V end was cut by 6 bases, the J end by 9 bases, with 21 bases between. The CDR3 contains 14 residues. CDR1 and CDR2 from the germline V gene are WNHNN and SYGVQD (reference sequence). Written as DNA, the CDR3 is TGCGCCAGCAGCTCGACACCAAGACCAGGGTGGCAGTACTTC. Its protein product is CASSSTPRPGWQYF.

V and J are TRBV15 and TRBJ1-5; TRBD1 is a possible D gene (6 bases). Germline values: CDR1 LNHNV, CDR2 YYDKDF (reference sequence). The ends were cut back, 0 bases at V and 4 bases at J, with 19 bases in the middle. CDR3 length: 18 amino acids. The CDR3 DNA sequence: TGTGCCACCAGCAGAGATAGCAGGGGCCGAGACCTAAATCAGCCCCAGCATTTT. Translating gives CATSRDSRGRDLNQPQHF.

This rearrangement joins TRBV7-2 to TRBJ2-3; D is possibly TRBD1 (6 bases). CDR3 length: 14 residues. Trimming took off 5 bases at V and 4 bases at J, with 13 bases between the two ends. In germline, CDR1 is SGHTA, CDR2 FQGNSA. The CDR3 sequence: CASSLGQYSDTQYF. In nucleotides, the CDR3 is TGTGCCAGCAGCCTCGGACAGTATTCAGATACGCAGTATTTT. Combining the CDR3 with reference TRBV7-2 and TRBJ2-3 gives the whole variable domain GAGVSQSPSNKVTEKGKDVELRCDPISGHTALYWYRQSLGQGLEFLIYFQGNSAPDKSGLPSDRFSAERTGGSVSTLTIQRTQQEDSAVYLCASSLGQYSDTQYFGPGTRLTVL.

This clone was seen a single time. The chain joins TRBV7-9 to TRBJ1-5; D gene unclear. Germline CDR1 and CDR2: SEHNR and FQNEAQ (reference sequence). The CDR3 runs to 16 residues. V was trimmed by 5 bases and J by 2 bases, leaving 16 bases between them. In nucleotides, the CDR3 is TGTGCCAGCAGCATCATCCAGAGACGGGGCAATCAGCCCCAGCATTTT. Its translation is CASSIIQRRGNQPQHF.

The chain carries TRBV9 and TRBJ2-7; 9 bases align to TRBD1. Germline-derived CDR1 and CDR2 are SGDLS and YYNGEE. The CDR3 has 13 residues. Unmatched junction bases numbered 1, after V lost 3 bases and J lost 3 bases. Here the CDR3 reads CASSEGQGYEQYF. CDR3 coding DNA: TGTGCCAGCAGCGAGGGACAGGGCTACGAGCAGTACTTC.

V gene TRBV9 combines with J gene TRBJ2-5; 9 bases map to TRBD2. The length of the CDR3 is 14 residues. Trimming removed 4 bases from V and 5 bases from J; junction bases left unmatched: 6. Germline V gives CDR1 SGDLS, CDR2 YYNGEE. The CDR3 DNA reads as TGTGCCAGCAGCCTGGGACTAGCACGCGAGACCCAGTACTTC. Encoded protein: CASSLGLARETQYF.

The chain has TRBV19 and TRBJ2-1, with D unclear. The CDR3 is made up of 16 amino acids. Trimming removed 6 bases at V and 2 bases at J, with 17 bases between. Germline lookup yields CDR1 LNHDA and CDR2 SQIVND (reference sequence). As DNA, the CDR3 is TGTGCCAGTAGCGAAACGGGTTTCGAAGCCTACAATGAGCAGTTCTTC. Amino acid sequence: CASSETGFEAYNEQFF.

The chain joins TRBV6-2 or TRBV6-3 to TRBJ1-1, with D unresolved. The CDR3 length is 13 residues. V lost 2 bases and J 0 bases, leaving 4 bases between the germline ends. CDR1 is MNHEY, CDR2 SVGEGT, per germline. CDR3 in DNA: TGTGCCAGCAGTTACACGGTGAACACTGAAGCTTTCTTT. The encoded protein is CASSYTVNTEAFF.

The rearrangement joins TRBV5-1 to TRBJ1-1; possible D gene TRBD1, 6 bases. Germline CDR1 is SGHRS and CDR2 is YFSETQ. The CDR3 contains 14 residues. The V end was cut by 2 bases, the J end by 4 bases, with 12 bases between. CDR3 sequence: CASSFGRGSTEAFF. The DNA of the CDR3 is TGCGCCAGCAGCTTCGGCAGGGGAAGCACTGAAGCTTTCTTT.

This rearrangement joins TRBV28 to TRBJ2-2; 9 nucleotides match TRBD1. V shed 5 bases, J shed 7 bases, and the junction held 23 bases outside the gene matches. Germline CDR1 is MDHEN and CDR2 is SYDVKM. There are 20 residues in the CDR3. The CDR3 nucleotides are TGTGCCAGCAGTCCGCCCCTCAGAGGGGCCGGGACAGGGAGGGTCGGGGAGCTGTTTTTT. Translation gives CASSPPLRGAGTGRVGELFF. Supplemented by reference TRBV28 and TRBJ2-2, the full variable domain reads DVKVTQSSRYLVKRTGEKVFLECVQDMDHENMFWYRQDPGLGLRLIYFSYDVKMKEKGDIPEGYSVSREKKERFSLILESASTNQTSMYLCASSPPLRGAGTGRVGELFFGEGSRLTVL.

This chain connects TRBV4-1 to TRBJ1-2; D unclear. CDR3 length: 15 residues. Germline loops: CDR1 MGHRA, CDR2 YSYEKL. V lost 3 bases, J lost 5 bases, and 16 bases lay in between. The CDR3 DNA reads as TGCGCCAGCAGCCACCACACGTACACGGCGTATGGCTACACCTTC. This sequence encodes CASSHHTYTAYGYTF.

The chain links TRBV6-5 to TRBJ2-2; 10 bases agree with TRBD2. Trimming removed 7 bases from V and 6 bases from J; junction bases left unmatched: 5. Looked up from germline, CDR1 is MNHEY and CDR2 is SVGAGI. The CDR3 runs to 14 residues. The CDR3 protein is CASKSSGSSGELFF. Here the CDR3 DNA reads TGTGCCAGCAAATCTAGCGGGAGTTCCGGGGAGCTGTTTTTT.

DNA for the CDR3: TGTGCCAGCAGTTACCAGACAGGGACACACTATGGCTACACCTTC. Residues: CASSYQTGTHYGYTF. The V gene is TRBV6-5, the J gene TRBJ1-2; 7 positions match TRBD1. Losses at the gene ends were 2 bases for V and 3 bases for J; bases not matched to a gene: 6. Germline CDR1 is MNHEY and CDR2 is SVGAGI. The CDR3 contains 15 residues.